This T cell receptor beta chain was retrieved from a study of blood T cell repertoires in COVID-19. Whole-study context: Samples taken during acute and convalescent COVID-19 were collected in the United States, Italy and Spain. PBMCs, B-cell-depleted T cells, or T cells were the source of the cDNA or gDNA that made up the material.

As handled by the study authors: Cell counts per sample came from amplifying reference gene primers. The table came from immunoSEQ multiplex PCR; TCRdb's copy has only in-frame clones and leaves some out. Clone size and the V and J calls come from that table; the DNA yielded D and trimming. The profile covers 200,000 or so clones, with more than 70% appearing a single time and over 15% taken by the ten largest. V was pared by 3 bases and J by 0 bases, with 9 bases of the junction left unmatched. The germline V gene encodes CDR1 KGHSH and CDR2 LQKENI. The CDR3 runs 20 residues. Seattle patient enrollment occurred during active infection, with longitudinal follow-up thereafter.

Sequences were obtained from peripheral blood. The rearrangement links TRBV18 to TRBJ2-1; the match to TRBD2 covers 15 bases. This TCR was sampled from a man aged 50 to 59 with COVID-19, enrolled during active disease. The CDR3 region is CASSPRTSGRAGSSYNEQFF. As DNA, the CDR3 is TGTGCCAGCTCACCCCGGACTAGCGGGAGGGCCGGGAGCTCCTACAATGAGCAGTTCTTC.